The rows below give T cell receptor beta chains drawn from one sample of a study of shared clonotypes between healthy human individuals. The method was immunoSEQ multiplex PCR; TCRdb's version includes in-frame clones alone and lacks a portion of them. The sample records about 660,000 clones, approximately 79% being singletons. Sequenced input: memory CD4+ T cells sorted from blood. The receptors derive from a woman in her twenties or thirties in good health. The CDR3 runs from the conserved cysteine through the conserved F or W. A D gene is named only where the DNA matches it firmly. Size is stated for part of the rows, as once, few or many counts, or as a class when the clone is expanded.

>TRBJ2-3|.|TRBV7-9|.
CASSWWTASTDTQYF
TGTGCCAGCAGCTGGTGGACAGCTAGCACAGATACGCAGTATTTT
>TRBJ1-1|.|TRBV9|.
CASSVSSENTEAFF
TGTGCCAGCAGCGTTAGCTCGGAGAACACTGAAGCTTTCTTT
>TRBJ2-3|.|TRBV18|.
CASSRRDSGWADTQYF
TGTGCCAGCTCACGACGGGACTCGGGGTGGGCAGATACGCAGTATTTT
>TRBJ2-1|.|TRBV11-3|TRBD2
CASSLDSGREDNEQFF
TGTGCCAGCAGCCTAGATAGCGGGAGAGAGGACAATGAGCAGTTCTTC
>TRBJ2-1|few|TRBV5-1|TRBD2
CASSLAGSYNEQFF
TGCGCCAGCAGCTTAGCGGGATCTTACAATGAGCAGTTCTTC
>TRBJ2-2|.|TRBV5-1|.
CASSRLGLTNTGELFF
TGCGCCAGCAGCCGCCTGGGGCTTACGAACACCGGGGAGCTGTTTTTT
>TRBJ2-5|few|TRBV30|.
CAWSRVQETQYF
TGTGCCTGGTCGCGGGTTCAAGAGACCCAGTACTTC
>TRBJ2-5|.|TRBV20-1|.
CSADKETQYF
TGCAGTGCTGATAAAGAGACCCAGTACTTC
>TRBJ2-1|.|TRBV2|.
CATGSGSSYNEQFF
TGTGCCACCGGGAGTGGGAGCTCCTACAATGAGCAGTTCTTC
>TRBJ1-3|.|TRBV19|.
CATRQSSGNTIYF
TGTGCCACCCGACAGAGCTCTGGAAACACCATATATTTT
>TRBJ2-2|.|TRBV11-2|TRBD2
CASSFPGLAEITGELFF
TGTGCCAGCAGCTTTCCCGGACTAGCGGAGATCACCGGGGAGCTGTTTTTT
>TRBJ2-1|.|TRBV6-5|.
CATSGVRSYNEQFF
TGTGCCACCTCGGGAGTGAGGTCCTACAATGAGCAGTTCTTC
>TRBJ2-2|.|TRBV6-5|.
CASSYRGGTGELFF
TGTGCCAGCAGTTACAGGGGCGGGACCGGGGAGCTGTTTTTT
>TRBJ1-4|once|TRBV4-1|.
CASSQRDPATNEKLFF
TGCGCCAGCAGCCAGAGGGACCCTGCAACTAATGAAAAACTGTTTTTT
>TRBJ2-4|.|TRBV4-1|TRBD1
CASSPPGQGNIQYF
TGCGCCAGCAGCCCGCCGGGACAGGGAAACATTCAGTACTTC
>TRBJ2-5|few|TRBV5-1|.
CASSPNLGLSLETQYF
TGCGCCAGCAGCCCGAACTTAGGTTTATCTCTCGAGACCCAGTACTTC
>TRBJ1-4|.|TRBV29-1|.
CSVTDQIREKLFF
TGCAGCGTAACCGACCAAATTCGGGAAAAACTGTTTTTT
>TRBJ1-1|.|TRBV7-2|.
CASSLQTGLNTEAFF
TGTGCCAGCAGCCTGCAGACAGGATTGAACACTGAAGCTTTCTTT
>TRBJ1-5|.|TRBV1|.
CTSSPRGRESNQPQHF
TGCACCAGCAGCCCTAGGGGGCGAGAAAGCAATCAGCCCCAGCATTTT
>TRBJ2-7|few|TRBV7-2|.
CASSLAPADPYEQYF
TGTGCCAGCAGCTTAGCCCCGGCAGACCCCTACGAGCAGTACTTC
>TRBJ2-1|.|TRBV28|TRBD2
CASSELAGVDEQFF
TGTGCCAGCAGTGAACTAGCGGGAGTTGATGAGCAGTTCTTC
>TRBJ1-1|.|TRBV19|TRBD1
CASSIRTGEVDTEAFF
TGTGCCAGTAGTATTCGGACAGGGGAGGTCGATACTGAAGCTTTCTTT
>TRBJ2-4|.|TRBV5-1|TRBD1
CASSSGTEGNIQYF
TGCGCCAGCAGCTCGGGGACAGAGGGGAACATTCAGTACTTC
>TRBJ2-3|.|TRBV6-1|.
CASRWSSGTDTQYF
TGTGCCAGCAGGTGGTCGTCTGGCACAGATACGCAGTATTTT
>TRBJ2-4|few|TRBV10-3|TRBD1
CAISKDRVNIQYF
TGTGCCATCAGCAAAGACAGGGTAAACATTCAGTACTTC
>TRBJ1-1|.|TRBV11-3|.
CASGAGPRTEAFF
TGTGCCAGCGGGGCGGGCCCGCGGACTGAAGCTTTCTTT
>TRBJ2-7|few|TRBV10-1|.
CASSPTLSYEQYF
TGCGCCAGCTCGCCGACCCTCTCCTACGAGCAGTACTTC
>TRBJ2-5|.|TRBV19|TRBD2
CASKREKGQTQYF
TGTGCCAGTAAGCGGGAGAAGGGCCAGACCCAGTACTTC
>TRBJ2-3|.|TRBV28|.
CASSLIQGATDTQYF
TGTGCCAGCAGTTTGATACAGGGCGCCACAGATACGCAGTATTTT
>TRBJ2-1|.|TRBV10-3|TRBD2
CAIRITSGFGEQFF
TGTGCCATCAGAATAACTAGCGGTTTCGGGGAGCAGTTCTTC
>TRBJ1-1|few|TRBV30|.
CAWYRARGNTEAFF
TGTGCCTGGTACCGTGCCAGGGGGAACACTGAAGCTTTCTTT
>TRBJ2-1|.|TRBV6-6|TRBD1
CASRPTGTAYNEQFF
TGTGCCAGCAGACCAACCGGGACAGCTTACAATGAGCAGTTCTTC
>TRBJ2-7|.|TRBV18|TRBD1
CASSPGQGDYEQYF
TGTGCCAGCTCACCGGGACAGGGAGACTACGAGCAGTACTTC
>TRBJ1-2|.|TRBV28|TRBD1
CASSSHWTGNYGYTF
TGTGCCAGCAGTTCCCACTGGACAGGCAACTATGGCTACACCTTC
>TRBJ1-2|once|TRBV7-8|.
CASSKPQGMSGYTF
TGTGCCAGCAGCAAGCCCCAGGGAATGTCTGGCTACACCTTC
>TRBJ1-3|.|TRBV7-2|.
CASSTNSGNTIYF
TGTGCCAGCAGCACAAACTCTGGAAACACCATATATTTT
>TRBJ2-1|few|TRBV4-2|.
CASSPRAQADEQFF
TGTGCCAGCAGCCCGAGGGCTCAAGCGGATGAGCAGTTCTTC
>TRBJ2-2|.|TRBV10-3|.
CAISDLGTIGELFF
TGTGCCATCAGTGATCTTGGGACAATCGGGGAGCTGTTTTTT
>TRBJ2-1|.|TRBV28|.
CASSLTGARAPEQFF
TGTGCCAGCAGTCTGACGGGAGCGCGGGCCCCTGAGCAGTTCTTC
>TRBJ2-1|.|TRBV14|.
CASSRNLGYEQFF
TGTGCCAGCAGCCGAAACCTAGGATACGAGCAGTTCTTC
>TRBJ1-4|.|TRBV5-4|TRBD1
CASSPGTGVEKLFF
TGTGCCAGCAGTCCCGGGACAGGGGTAGAAAAACTGTTTTTT
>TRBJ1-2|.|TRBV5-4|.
CASSLVGGHYGYTF
TGTGCCAGCAGCTTGGTCGGAGGGCACTATGGCTACACCTTC
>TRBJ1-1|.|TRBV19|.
CASSIDLNTEAFF
TGTGCCAGTAGTATAGATCTGAACACTGAAGCTTTCTTT
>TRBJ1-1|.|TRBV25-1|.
CASSDSGPNTEAFF
TGTGCCAGCAGTGACTCAGGGCCCAACACTGAAGCTTTCTTT
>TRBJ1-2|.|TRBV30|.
CAWRRGPDYGYTF
TGTGCCTGGAGACGGGGTCCAGATTATGGCTACACCTTC
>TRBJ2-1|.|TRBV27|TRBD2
CASSPLLAGVIGLEQFF
TGTGCCAGCAGTCCGCTCCTAGCGGGAGTAATCGGTCTTGAGCAGTTCTTC
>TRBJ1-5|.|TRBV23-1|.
CATTGGTALDQPQHF
TGCGCCACGACCGGGGGTACAGCGCTAGATCAGCCCCAGCATTTT
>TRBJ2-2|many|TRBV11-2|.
CASSLEGLGRGLTGELFF
TGTGCCAGCAGCTTAGAGGGGTTAGGGAGAGGTCTCACCGGGGAGCTGTTTTTT